This T cell receptor (beta chain) derives from a study of cytomegalovirus exposure and HLA in healthy donors. The germline gives CDR1 GTSNPN, CDR2 SVGIG (reference sequence). V lost 0 bases and J lost 5, with 8 bases in between. The CDR3 has 12 residues. The PCR contained 60 Vbeta and 13 Jbeta primers. The table came from immunoSEQ multiplex PCR; TCRdb's copy has only in-frame clones and leaves some out. The sample holds over 100,000 clones; approximately 81% are singletons and the top ten take 7.3%. The sequencing input was PBMCs. This rearrangement joins TRBV30 to TRBJ2-7; D gene uncertain. The sequence was obtained from a male donor in good health and CMV-seronegative. CDR3 protein: CAWSVSGNEQYF. The DNA of the CDR3 is TGTGCCTGGAGTGTATCTGGCAACGAGCAGTACTTC.